This T cell receptor beta chain stems from a study of blood T cell repertoires in COVID-19. Study context: The United States, Italy and Spain supplied acute and convalescent COVID-19 samples. From T cells, B-cell-depleted T cells, or PBMCs came the material, which was cDNA or gDNA.

Under the authors' procedure: Reference gene primer amplification gave estimated nucleated cell counts. Repertoires were generated with immunoSEQ multiplex PCR, while TCRdb's copy carries only in-frame clones and drops some. V and J calls and clone size are given by that table; D and trimming were obtained from the DNA. The table includes 200,000 to 300,000 clones, around 90% detected once. The CDR3 sequence is 15 residues long. Per germline, CDR1 SNHLY and CDR2 FYNNEI. The germline V and J ends were trimmed by 7 bases and 4 bases, with 19 bases remaining between them. This clone was seen a single time.

The TCR originated in a man between 60 and 75 years old who had recovered from COVID-19. Material: peripheral blood. The chain links TRBV2 to TRBJ1-2; a weak D match, TRBD1 (6 bases). CDR3 sequence: CASNLLQGEGYGYTF. CDR3 coding DNA: TGTGCCAGCAACCTGTTACAGGGAGAGGGCTATGGCTACACCTTC.